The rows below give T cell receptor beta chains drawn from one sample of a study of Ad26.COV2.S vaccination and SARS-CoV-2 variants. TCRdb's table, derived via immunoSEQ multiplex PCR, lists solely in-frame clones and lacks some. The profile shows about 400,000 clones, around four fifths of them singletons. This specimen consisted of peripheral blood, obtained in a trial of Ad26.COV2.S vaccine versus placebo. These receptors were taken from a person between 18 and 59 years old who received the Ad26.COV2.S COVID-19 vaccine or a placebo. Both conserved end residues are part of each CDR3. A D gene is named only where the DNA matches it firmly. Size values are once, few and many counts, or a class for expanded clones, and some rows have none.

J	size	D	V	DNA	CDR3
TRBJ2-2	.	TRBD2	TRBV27	TGTGCCAGCGCTCCTTGGGCTAGCGGGGGGCCGAACACCGGGGAGCTGTTTTTT	CASAPWASGGPNTGELFF
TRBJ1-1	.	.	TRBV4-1	TGCGCCAGCAGCCAACTACGGGGCACTGAAGCTTTCTTT	CASSQLRGTEAFF
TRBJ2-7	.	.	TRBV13	TGTGCCAGCAGCTTACGCTACGAGCAGTACTTC	CASSLRYEQYF
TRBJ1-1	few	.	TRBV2	TGTGCCAGCAGTGTGGGATCTGGCACTGAAGCTTTCTTT	CASSVGSGTEAFF
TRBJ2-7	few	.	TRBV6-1	TGTGCCAGCAGTGAAACGGTGACCCCCCCCGTCTCCTACGAGCAGTACTTC	CASSETVTPPVSYEQYF
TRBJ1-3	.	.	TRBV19	TGTGCCAGTACCCTACTGGCCCTGGGGAACACCATATATTTT	CASTLLALGNTIYF
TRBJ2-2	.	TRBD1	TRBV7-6	TGTGCCAGCAGCGGACAGGGGTACACCGGGGAGCTGTTTTTT	CASSGQGYTGELFF
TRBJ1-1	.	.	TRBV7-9	TGTGCCAGCAGCTTAATCCGGGACGCAGCTTTCTTT	CASSLIRDAAFF
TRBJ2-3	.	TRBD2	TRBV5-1	TGCGCCAGCCGGACTAGCGACACAGATACGCAGTATTTT	CASRTSDTDTQYF
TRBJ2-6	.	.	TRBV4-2	TGTGCCAGCAGCCCACGATTAACACAGGGAGTCTCTGGGGCCAACGTCCTGACTTTC	CASSPRLTQGVSGANVLTF
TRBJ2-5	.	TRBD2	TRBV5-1	TGCGCCAGCAGCTTGGTAGCGGGGGGACAAGAGACCCAGTACTTC	CASSLVAGGQETQYF
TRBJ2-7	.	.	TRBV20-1	TGCAGTGCGGAGAGTAACGAGCAGTACTTC	CSAESNEQYF
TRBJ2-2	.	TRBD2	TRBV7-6	TGTGCCAGCAGCCTTCGGACTAGCGGGGGGGCAAATACCGGGGAGCTGTTTTTT	CASSLRTSGGANTGELFF
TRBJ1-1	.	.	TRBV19	TGTGCCAGTAGTGCGGGGGGCCTGGGACACCACACTGAAGCTTTCTTT	CASSAGGLGHHTEAFF
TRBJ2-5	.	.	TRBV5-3	TGTGCCAGAGGGGACCTCGGGGAGACCCAGTACTTC	CARGDLGETQYF
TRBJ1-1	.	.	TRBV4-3	TGCGCCAGCAGCCAAGATCCGTTAGGGGACACTGAAGCTTTCTTT	CASSQDPLGDTEAFF
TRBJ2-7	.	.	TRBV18	TGTGCCAGCTCACCCCAGGGACGGCCCTACGAGCAGTACTTC	CASSPQGRPYEQYF
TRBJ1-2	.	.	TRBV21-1	TGTGCCAGCAGCAAAGGTTCGCATTTTAACTATGGCTACACCTTC	CASSKGSHFNYGYTF
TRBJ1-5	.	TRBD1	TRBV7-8	TGTGCCAGCAGTCTCAGCGGGGCAGGGGGACAGCCCCAGCATTTT	CASSLSGAGGQPQHF
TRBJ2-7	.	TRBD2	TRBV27	TGTGCCAGCAGTCCGACCCCCTTAGCGGGAGAGCCCTACGAGCAGTACTTC	CASSPTPLAGEPYEQYF
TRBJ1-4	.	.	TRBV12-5	TGTGCTAGTGGTTTGTTTGGGGGTACGACTAATGAAAAACTGTTTTTT	CASGLFGGTTNEKLFF
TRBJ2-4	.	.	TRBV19	TGTGCCAGTAGTTTCTCATCAACCGGTCGTGTCAAAAACATTCAGTACTTC	CASSFSSTGRVKNIQYF
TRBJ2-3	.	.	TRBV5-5	TGTGCCAGCACCCCTCGGACCAACACAGATACGCAGTATTTT	CASTPRTNTDTQYF
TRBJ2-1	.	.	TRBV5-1	TGCGCCAGCAGCTTGGTAGGTCCCGGAGGTGAGCAGTTCTTC	CASSLVGPGGEQFF
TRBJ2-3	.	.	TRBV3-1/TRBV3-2	TGTGCCAGCAGCCAAGGGGTGGACCCCACAGATACGCAGTATTTT	CASSQGVDPTDTQYF
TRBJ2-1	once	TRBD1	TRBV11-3	TGTGCCAGCAGCTTTTCCAGGGGGACGGCTGGGGAGCAGTTCTTC	CASSFSRGTAGEQFF
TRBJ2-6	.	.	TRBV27	TGTGCCACCGGTACAGGGACATACTCTGGGGCCAACGTCCTGACTTTC	CATGTGTYSGANVLTF
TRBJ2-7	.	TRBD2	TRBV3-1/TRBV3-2	TGTGCCAGCAGCCCCACTAGCGGGGGGTCCTACGAGCAGTACTTC	CASSPTSGGSYEQYF
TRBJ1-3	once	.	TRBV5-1	TGCGCCAGCAGCTCAGGGACATCCCTCTCTGGAAACACCATATATTTT	CASSSGTSLSGNTIYF
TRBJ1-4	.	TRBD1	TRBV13	TGTGCCAGCAGCTTAAAGGACAGGCCAGAAAAACTGTTTTTT	CASSLKDRPEKLFF
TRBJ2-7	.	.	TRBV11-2	TGTGCCAGCAGCTCCAAGGGGGGCGAGCAGTACTTC	CASSSKGGEQYF
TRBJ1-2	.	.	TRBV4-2	TGTGCCAGCAGCCAAGACCACGGGACAATAAACTATGGCTACACCTTC	CASSQDHGTINYGYTF
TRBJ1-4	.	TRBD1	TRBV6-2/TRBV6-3	TGTGCCAGCAGTGGACAGGGAACGGCTAATGAAAAACTGTTTTTT	CASSGQGTANEKLFF
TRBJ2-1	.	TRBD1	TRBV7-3	TGTGCCAGCAGCTTAAGGGGCGGCCGGGACAGGGGGCGGAATGAGCAGTTCTTC	CASSLRGGRDRGRNEQFF
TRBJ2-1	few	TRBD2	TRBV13	TGTGCCAGCAGCCCCCGGAGTAGCGGGAAGGATGAGCAGTTCTTC	CASSPRSSGKDEQFF
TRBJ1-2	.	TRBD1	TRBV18	TGTGCCAGCCTACCAGGGACAGGGGAGTATGGCTACACCTTC	CASLPGTGEYGYTF
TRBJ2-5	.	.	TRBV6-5	TGTGCCAGCAGTTCCTACTTCCCCCCCCAGTACTTC	CASSSYFPPQYF
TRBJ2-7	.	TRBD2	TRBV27	TGTGCCAGCAGCCCCGGAACTAGCGGGGGGGCCCACGAGCAGTACTTC	CASSPGTSGGAHEQYF
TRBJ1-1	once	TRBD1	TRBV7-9	TGTGCCAGCAGCCGGGACAGGGCCACTGAAGCTTTCTTT	CASSRDRATEAFF
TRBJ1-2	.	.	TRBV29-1	TGCAGCGTTGAGGCAGGGAATGGCTACACCTTC	CSVEAGNGYTF
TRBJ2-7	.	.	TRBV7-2	TGTGCCAGCAGCTTCAAGTGGGGCTACGAGCAGTACTTC	CASSFKWGYEQYF
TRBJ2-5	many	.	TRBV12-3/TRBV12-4	TGTGCCAGCAGTTTAAACAGCCAAGAGACCCAGTACTTC	CASSLNSQETQYF
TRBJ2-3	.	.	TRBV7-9	TGTGCCAGCAGCTTAACCCCCGGGAATACGCAGTATTTT	CASSLTPGNTQYF
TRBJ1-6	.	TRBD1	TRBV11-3	TGTGCCAGCAGCTTAGATTGGACAGGGGTGCGTTCACCCCTCCACTTT	CASSLDWTGVRSPLHF
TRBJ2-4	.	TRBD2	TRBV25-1	TGTGCCAGCTCCACCGAGGCTAGCGGGCTAGCCAAAAACATTCAGTACTTC	CASSTEASGLAKNIQYF